Presented here are 5 T cell receptor beta chains from one specimen sequenced in a study of CD8 T cells in cerebrospinal fluid in Alzheimer's disease. One entry per CDR3 protein, without DNA, is what TCRdb gives after re-calling the 10x single-cell sequencing reads. This sample's table has roughly 1,600 distinct CDR3 sequences. Sequencing used cerebrospinal fluid. The receptor source for this set is a human donor with mild cognitive impairment.

Measured by frequency, this clonotype is medium-sized (0.01 to 0.1%). This sequence joins TRBV5-1 and TRBJ2-3; without DNA, the TCRdb call of TRBD2 cannot be checked. There are 14 residues in the CDR3. Looked up from germline, CDR1 is SGHRS and CDR2 is YFSETQ. This chain's CDR3 is CASSSTSRPDTQYF. Combining the CDR3 with reference TRBV5-1 and TRBJ2-3 gives the whole variable domain KAGVTQTPRYLIKTRGQQVTLSCSPISGHRSVSWYQQTPGQGLQFLFEYFSETQRNKGNFPGRFSGRQFSNSRSEMNVSTLELGDSALYLCASSSTSRPDTQYFGPGTRLTVL.

The chain is built from TRBV20-1 and TRBJ1-1; absent DNA, TCRdb's TRBD1 call cannot be checked. Germline CDR1 reads DFQATT; CDR2 reads SNEGSKA (reference sequence). This CDR3 is 12 amino acids long. CDR3: CSASLQGTEAFF.

This clonotype registers large by frequency. This chain joins TRBV27 and TRBJ2-7; no DNA is available, so the TRBD2 call from TCRdb remains unchecked. The CDR3 contains 14 residues. Germline V gene data show CDR1 as MNHEY and CDR2 as SMNVEV (reference sequence). The CDR3 loop reads CASSKSGASYEQYF.

By frequency, this clonotype registers medium-sized. V is TRBV18 and J is TRBJ2-1; lacking DNA, the TRBD2 call made by TCRdb goes unchecked. The CDR3 contains 12 residues. Germline CDR1 is KGHSH and CDR2 is LQKENI. The CDR3 sequence is CASSLPTSLQFF. Full variable domain (outside the CDR3, taken from reference TRBV18 and TRBJ2-1): NAGVMQNPRHLVRRRGQEARLRCSPMKGHSHVYWYRQLPEEGLKFMVYLQKENIIDESGMPKERFSAEFPKEGPSILRIQQVVRGDSAAYFCASSLPTSLQFFGPGTRLTVL.

This clonotype is identified as large from frequency. The gene calls are TRBV7-2 and TRBJ2-1. The CDR3 loop spans 11 amino acids. Germline values: CDR1 SGHTA, CDR2 FQGNSA. The chain's CDR3 is CASSQRNEQFF.